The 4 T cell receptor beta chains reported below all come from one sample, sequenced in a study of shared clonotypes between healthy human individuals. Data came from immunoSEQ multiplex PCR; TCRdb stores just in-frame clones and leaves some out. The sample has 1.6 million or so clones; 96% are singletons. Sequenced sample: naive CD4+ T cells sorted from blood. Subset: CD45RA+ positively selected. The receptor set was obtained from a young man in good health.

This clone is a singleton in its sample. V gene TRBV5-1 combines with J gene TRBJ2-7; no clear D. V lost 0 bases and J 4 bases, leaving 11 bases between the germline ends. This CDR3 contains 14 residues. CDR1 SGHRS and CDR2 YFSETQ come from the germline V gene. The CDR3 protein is CASSLGILGYEQYF. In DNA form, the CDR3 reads TGCGCCAGCAGCTTGGGAATCCTCGGGTACGAGCAGTACTTC.

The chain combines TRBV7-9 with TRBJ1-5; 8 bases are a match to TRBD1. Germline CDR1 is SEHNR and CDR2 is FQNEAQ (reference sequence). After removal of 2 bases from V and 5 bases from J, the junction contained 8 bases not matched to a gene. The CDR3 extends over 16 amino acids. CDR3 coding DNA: TGTGCCAGCAGCTTAAATGTCGGGACAGGAGATCAGCCCCAGCATTTT. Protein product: CASSLNVGTGDQPQHF.

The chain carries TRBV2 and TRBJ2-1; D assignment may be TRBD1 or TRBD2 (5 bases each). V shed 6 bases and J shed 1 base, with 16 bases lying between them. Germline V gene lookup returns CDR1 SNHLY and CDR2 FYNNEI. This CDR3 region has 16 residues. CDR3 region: CASRESGRRSYNEQFF. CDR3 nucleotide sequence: TGTGCCAGCAGGGAGTCGGGACGGCGATCCTACAATGAGCAGTTCTTC.

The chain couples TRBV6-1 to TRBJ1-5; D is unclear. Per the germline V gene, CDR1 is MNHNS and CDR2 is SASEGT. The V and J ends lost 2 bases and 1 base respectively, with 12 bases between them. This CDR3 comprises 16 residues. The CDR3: CASSEIWGVSNQPQHF. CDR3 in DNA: TGTGCCAGCAGTGAAATTTGGGGTGTCAGCAATCAGCCCCAGCATTTT.